The 3 T cell receptor beta chains below all came from one sample that was sequenced in a study of STAT3 mutations in large granular lymphocyte leukemia. General study findings and limits: In T-cell large granular lymphocyte leukemia, about half of patients showed multiple immunodominant subclonotypes.

Sequencing was performed with immunoSEQ multiplex PCR; in TCRdb, only in-frame clones are kept and a portion is missing. This sample carries approximately 29,000 clones, around 85% of them seen once, and the ten largest clones take about 13%. The antigens for these receptors are not known. The sequencing input was peripheral blood mononuclear cells. These receptors originate from a man in his fifties or sixties with T-cell large granular lymphocyte leukemia. Some clones in this sample may be carry-over from other donors' samples.

The CDR3 bases are TGTGCCAGCAGTCCCTACTTAGCGGGAGGTACCAATGAGCAGTTCTTC. This translates into CASSPYLAGGTNEQFF. This chain uses TRBV27 with TRBJ2-1; TRBD2 matches 10 bases. Germline CDR1 and CDR2: MNHEY and SMNVEV (reference sequence). V lost 5 bases and J lost 6; bases outside the gene matches: 10. The CDR3 has 16 residues.

In this sample, this clone turned up once. The rearrangement links TRBV7-3 to TRBJ2-3, with 8 bases identical to TRBD1. Germline-derived CDR1 and CDR2 are SGHTA and FQGTGA. The CDR3 contains 13 residues. V was clipped by 5 bases and J by 10 bases; unmatched bases: 8. This CDR3 reads CASSAEDRVAQYF. CDR3 bases: TGTGCCAGCAGCGCGGAGGACAGGGTTGCGCAGTATTTT.

V is TRBV6-6 and J is TRBJ2-7; D gene uncertain. This CDR3 region has 15 residues. CDR1 and CDR2 (germline): MNHNY, SVGAGI (reference sequence). Trimming took off 3 bases at V and 12 bases at J, with 24 bases between the two ends. This CDR3 is CASSYVPATDGSGYF. DNA for the CDR3: TGTGCCAGCAGTTATGTTCCCGCCACGGATGGCTCCGGGTACTTC.